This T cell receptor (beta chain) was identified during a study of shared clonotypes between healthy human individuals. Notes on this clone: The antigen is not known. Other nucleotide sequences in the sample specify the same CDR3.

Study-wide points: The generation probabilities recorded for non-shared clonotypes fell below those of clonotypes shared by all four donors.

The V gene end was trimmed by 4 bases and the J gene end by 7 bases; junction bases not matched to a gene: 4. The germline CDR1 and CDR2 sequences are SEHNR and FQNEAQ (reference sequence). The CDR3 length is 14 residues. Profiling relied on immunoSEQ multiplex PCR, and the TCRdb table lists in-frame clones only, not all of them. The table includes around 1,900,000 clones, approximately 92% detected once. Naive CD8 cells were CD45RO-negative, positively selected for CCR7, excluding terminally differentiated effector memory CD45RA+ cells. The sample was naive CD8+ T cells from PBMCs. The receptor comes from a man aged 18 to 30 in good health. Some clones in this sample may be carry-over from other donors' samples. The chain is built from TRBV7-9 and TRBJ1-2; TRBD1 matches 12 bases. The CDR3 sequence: CASSWGQGASGYTF. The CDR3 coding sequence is TGTGCCAGCAGCTGGGGACAGGGGGCTAGTGGCTACACCTTC.